This T cell receptor beta chain originates from a study of control samples from healthy donors and cancer patients. Trimming took 3 bases from V and 0 from J, leaving 11 bases between them. The CDR3 sequence is 15 residues long. Germline CDR1 MDHEN, CDR2 SYDVKM. Sequencing used immunoSEQ multiplex PCR; TCRdb keeps in-frame clones, though not all of them. The table lists about 160,000 clones, 95% to 96% of them singletons, with 0.85% to 1.3% in the top ten. V usage is TRBV28 and J usage is TRBJ1-1; no clear D gene. The sequenced sample was blood. This TCR came from a woman under 40 in good health. As DNA, the CDR3 is TGTGCCAGCAGTTTCTTGGGGAGCGTGAACACTGAAGCTTTCTTT. It specifies CASSFLGSVNTEAFF.